The source of this TCR beta chain is a study of blood T cell dynamics during melanoma immunotherapy. In the study overall: First-line therapy was either pembrolizumab or nivolumab with ipilimumab for metastatic melanoma.

Deletions cut 2 bases from V and 5 bases from J, with 12 bases between. Germline lookup yields CDR1 SQVTM and CDR2 ANQGSEA. This CDR3 comprises 13 residues. Only in-frame clones appear in the TCRdb table, and some are missing; sequencing was by immunoSEQ multiplex PCR. This sample has about 11,000 clones, with more than 70% found just once. Described time point: week 3, after first cycle of checkpoint inhibitor. One draw preceded checkpoint blockade; another followed its first cycle at week 3. Response was assessed by RECIST 1.1 at 12 weeks, except a couple of rapid progressors. The sequence came from a human donor with melanoma. This sample comprised blood, obtained from a patient treated with checkpoint blockade. The chain links TRBV29-1 to TRBJ1-1; D not resolved. Here the CDR3 DNA reads TGCAGCGTTGAATCTCAGGCAAGGACTGAAGCTTTCTTT. Amino acid sequence: CSVESQARTEAFF.